The 4 T cell receptor beta chains below were found in one sample sequenced in a study of blood T cell repertoires in COVID-19. Generated by immunoSEQ multiplex PCR, the TCRdb table keeps only in-frame clones and is missing some. The sample includes tens of thousands of clones, 83% of them seen just once. The specimen sequenced was peripheral blood. The origin of the receptors is a man aged 25-45 years with COVID-19, enrolled during active disease.

The V call is TRBV28, the J call TRBJ2-7, with 7 bases matching TRBD2. V dropped 4 bases and J dropped 6; count of bases not matched to a gene: 12. This CDR3 contains 15 residues. Germline lookup yields CDR1 MDHEN and CDR2 SYDVKM. In DNA, the CDR3 is TGTGCCAGCAGTTCACGACTAGCCAGAAGGGCCGAGCAGTACTTC. This sequence encodes CASSSRLARRAEQYF.

The chain uses TRBV28 and TRBJ1-3; D might be TRBD1 (5 bases). The CDR3 spans 16 residues. V was shortened by 8 bases and J by 0 bases, with 17 bases between the two germline ends. Germline CDR1 MDHEN, CDR2 SYDVKM. The CDR3 here is CASGGPGSGSGNTIYF. CDR3 nucleotides: TGTGCCAGCGGTGGCCCAGGGTCCGGCTCTGGAAACACCATATATTTT.

The CDR3 sequence: CASSRGLESSDTQYF. CDR3 in DNA: TGTGCCAGCAGTCGGGGACTAGAGAGTTCAGATACGCAGTATTTT. The genes are TRBV6-2 or TRBV6-3 and TRBJ2-3; 8 positions match TRBD2. After removal of 5 bases from V and 4 bases from J, the junction contained 8 bases not matched to a gene. The CDR3 totals 15 residues. Germline-derived CDR1 and CDR2 are MNHEY and SVGEGT.

This clone has only one observation. The V gene is TRBV18, the J gene TRBJ2-7; TRBD1 might be the D (6 bases). The CDR3 consists of 15 residues. Between the trimmed V and J ends, which lost 3 bases and 5 bases, there was a span of 17 bases. Germline values: CDR1 KGHSH, CDR2 LQKENI. CDR3 DNA: TGTGCCAGCTCACCGAATGGACAGAGGGCGAACGAGCAGTACTTC. Encoded protein: CASSPNGQRANEQYF.